These 7 T cell receptor beta chains came from one sample sequenced in a study of neurological immune-mediated disorders. TCRdb re-analysed the 5' RACE reads in MiXCR, keeping a single row per CDR3 protein. The repertoire holds tens of thousands of distinct CDR3 sequences, 5.5% to 6.5% seen once, with 7.9% in the top ten. Time point here: longitudinal time-point 2. Sequenced: PBMCs. The source is a woman aged 60-70 years with multiple sclerosis.

This sequence joins TRBV29-1 and TRBJ1-4; D is unclear. With 5 bases removed from V and 7 bases from J, the gap between germline ends came to 11 bases. Germline CDR1 reads SQVTM; CDR2 reads ANQGSEA. The CDR3 length is 12 residues. CDR3 in amino acids: CSVFVASEKLFF. The DNA of the CDR3 is TGCAGCGTTTTTGTGGCAAGTGAAAAACTGTTTTTT.

This clonotype was detected many times. V gene TRBV2 combines with J gene TRBJ2-7, with no clear D. Trimming took 0 bases from V and 6 from J, leaving 6 bases between them. Germline CDR1 is SNHLY and CDR2 is FYNNEI. This CDR3 comprises 12 residues. The CDR3 loop is CASSEAPSEQYF. Here the CDR3 DNA reads TGTGCCAGCAGTGAAGCCCCGAGCGAGCAGTACTTC.

The J gene is TRBJ2-6, the V gene TRBV27; D might be TRBD1 or TRBD2, each matching 6 bases. Trimming removed 3 bases at V and 2 bases at J, with 17 bases between. CDR3 length: 18 residues. Germline V gene lookup returns CDR1 MNHEY and CDR2 SMNVEV (reference sequence). The CDR3 nucleotides are TGTGCCAGCAGTTTCCGGGGGCGGGCAACCACTGGGGCCAACGTCCTGACTTTC. This encodes CASSFRGRATTGANVLTF.

Many counts were recorded for this clonotype. J is TRBJ2-5 and V is TRBV10-3; 12 nucleotides match TRBD2. With V trimmed by 0 bases and J by 2 bases, 1 base remained unmatched. Germline loops: CDR1 ENHRY, CDR2 SYGVKD. The CDR3 runs to 16 residues. CDR3 nucleotide sequence: TGTGCCATCAGTGAGTCCGGGACTAGCGGGCAAGAGACCCAGTACTTC. It is translated as CAISESGTSGQETQYF.

This clonotype was observed at least ten times. V is TRBV7-9 and J is TRBJ1-1; D may be TRBD1 (6 bases). The V gene lost 6 bases and the J gene lost 1 base, with 12 bases spanning the gap. CDR1 is SEHNR, CDR2 FQNEAQ, per germline (reference sequence). The CDR3 totals 14 residues. CDR3 DNA sequence: TGTGCCAGCAGTATACAGGGCTCGAACACTGAAGCTTTCTTT. Encoded protein: CASSIQGSNTEAFF.

This clonotype appeared many times. This chain joins TRBV9 and TRBJ1-4, with a tentative D call TRBD1 (5 bases). CDR1 is SGDLS and CDR2 is YYNGEE in the germline V gene. The V and J ends lost 3 bases and 11 bases respectively, with 11 bases between them. This CDR3 has 12 amino acids. The CDR3 reads CASSGAGGKLFF. CDR3 nucleotides: TGTGCCAGCAGCGGGGCGGGGGGGAAACTGTTTTTT. The entire variable domain, with the rest obtained from reference TRBV9 and TRBJ1-4, is as follows: DSGVTQTPKHLITATGQRVTLRCSPRSGDLSVYWYQQSLDQGLQFLIQYYNGEERAKGNILERFSAQQFPDLHSELNLSSLELGDSALYFCASSGAGGKLFFGSGTQLSVL.

Many counts were recorded for this clonotype. J is TRBJ1-1 and V is TRBV5-1; 7 bases line up with TRBD1. The CDR3 consists of 14 residues. The germline V gene encodes CDR1 SGHRS and CDR2 YFSETQ. Trimming cost V 4 bases and J 5 bases; bases outside gene matches: 8. As DNA, the CDR3 is TGCGCCAGCAGCCGAGGACAGGAGGAGACTGAAGCTTTCTTT. It yields the protein CASSRGQEETEAFF.